This TCR beta chain was documented in a study of identical twins. The V end was cut by 4 bases, the J end by 6 bases, with 7 bases between. This CDR3 region has 11 residues. Germline values: CDR1 MDHEN, CDR2 SYDVKM. This clonotype came up a few times. Its cognate antigen is unknown. It was template switching that added a universal primer site, and there were unique molecular identifiers on the cDNA. Each CDR3 protein gets one entry after TCRdb re-called the 5' RACE reads with MiXCR. The top ten hold about 0.25% of the sample, which has more than 1.5 million distinct CDR3 sequences, 32% seen once. Study-level findings and limits: Beta out-of-frame sequences showed weaker excess twin sharing.

The chain carries TRBV28 and TRBJ2-7; D is unclear. Specimen: cord blood. This TCR was recovered from a newborn girl in good health. CDR3 DNA sequence: TGTGCCAGCAGTTCCCCCCTCGAGCAGTACTTC. Its protein product is CASSSPLEQYF.